A single sample gave rise to the 24 T cell receptor beta chains below, sequenced in a study of cytomegalovirus exposure and HLA in healthy donors. Primers for the PCR totalled 60 Vbeta and 13 Jbeta. The repertoire was sequenced with immunoSEQ multiplex PCR; TCRdb's copy has only in-frame clones and lacks some. The data show 85,000 to 120,000 clones, roughly four fifths seen once. The sequencing input was PBMCs. Receptor source: a man in his fifties in good health and CMV-seronegative.

V usage is TRBV6-1 and J usage is TRBJ2-1; TRBD2 agrees at 10 bases. The CDR3 has 14 amino acids. The germline V gene encodes CDR1 MNHNS and CDR2 SASEGT. Trimming took 6 bases from V and 8 from J; bases not matched to a gene: 7. The DNA of the CDR3 is TGTGCCAGCAGATTACTAGCGGGGCTGGATGAGCAGTTCTTC. It yields the protein CASRLLAGLDEQFF.

This clone was counted a few times. The V call is TRBV14, the J call TRBJ1-1, with D unclear. The germline V gene encodes CDR1 SGHDN and CDR2 FVKESK. The CDR3 is 13 amino acids. The V end was cut by 1 base, the J end by 10 bases, with 13 bases between. CDR3 in amino acids: CASSQALWSGAFF. Written as DNA, the CDR3 is TGTGCCAGCAGCCAAGCCCTTTGGTCGGGAGCTTTCTTT.

This clone was observed a handful of times. The chain is built from TRBV7-3 and TRBJ1-1, with a possible D match to TRBD1 (5 bases). V lost 4 bases and J 4 bases, leaving 10 bases between the germline ends. The CDR3 spans 13 residues. The germline gives CDR1 SGHTA, CDR2 FQGTGA. CDR3 nucleotide sequence: TGTGCCAGCAGCTCACGGGGGGGCACTGAAGCTTTCTTT. Its protein is CASSSRGGTEAFF.

This clone qualifies as medium-sized (0.01 to 0.1%). The DNA for the CDR3 is TGTGCCATCTCCGGGACATTAGAGGATACGCAGTATTTT. Protein product: CAISGTLEDTQYF. The genes are TRBV6-1 and TRBJ2-3; the D gene is possibly TRBD1 (6 bases). The CDR3 contains 13 residues. V dropped 10 bases and J dropped 6 bases, with 17 bases sitting between them. Germline-derived CDR1 and CDR2 are MNHNS and SASEGT.

The V and J genes are TRBV5-4 and TRBJ2-6; D perhaps matches TRBD1 (6 bases). Germline V gene data show CDR1 as SGHNT and CDR2 as YYREEE (reference sequence). V was shortened by 3 bases and J by 0 bases, with 16 bases between the two germline ends. The CDR3 covers 18 residues. CDR3: CASSSGSDSHSGANVLTF. CDR3 nucleotides: TGTGCCAGCAGCTCGGGGTCGGACAGCCACTCTGGGGCCAACGTCCTGACTTTC.

V and J are TRBV6-5 and TRBJ1-3; 7 bases match TRBD1. Germline values: CDR1 MNHEY, CDR2 SVGAGI. V gave up 0 bases and J gave up 4 bases; unmatched junction bases: 6. This CDR3 is 16 amino acids long. This chain's CDR3 is CASSYSRGRPGNTIYF. CDR3 in DNA: TGTGCCAGCAGTTACTCGAGGGGGCGGCCAGGAAACACCATATATTTT.

V and J are TRBV20-1 and TRBJ2-1; unclear D gene. This CDR3 comprises 11 residues. V lost 5 bases and J 5 bases, leaving 7 bases between the germline ends. Germline CDR1 and CDR2: DFQATT and SNEGSKA (reference sequence). CDR3 residues: CSASRNNEQFF. The CDR3 DNA reads as TGCAGTGCTTCTAGAAACAATGAGCAGTTCTTC.

V and J are TRBV10-3 and TRBJ1-6, with 11 positions matching TRBD1. The CDR3 is made up of 16 amino acids. J gave up 9 bases and V 3 bases, and 7 bases lay outside the gene matches. CDR1 is ENHRY, CDR2 SYGVKD, per germline. CDR3 bases: TGTGCCATCAGTGATACCACCGGACAGGGGGCTTCACCCCTCCACTTT. Residues: CAISDTTGQGASPLHF.

This clone was recorded a few times. The rearrangement joins TRBV4-3 to TRBJ1-2, with D perhaps TRBD1 (6 bases). This CDR3 region has 16 residues. Trimming removed 3 bases at V and 4 bases at J, with 18 bases between. Germline values: CDR1 LGHNA, CDR2 YSLEER. The CDR3 coding sequence is TGCGCCAGCAGCCACTCTTCAGGGGTCCTCGGCTATGGCTACACCTTC. Translating gives CASSHSSGVLGYGYTF.

This clone was detected once. The chain employs TRBV6-4 and TRBJ1-2; TRBD1 might be the D (5 bases). The CDR3 is 13 residues long. V was clipped by 4 bases and J by 6 bases, with 12 bases between them. Germline CDR1 is MRHNA and CDR2 is SNTAGT. CDR3: CASSAQGGDGYTF. The CDR3 nucleotides are TGTGCCAGCAGTGCCCAGGGAGGTGATGGCTACACCTTC.

This clone was detected only a few times. The chain combines TRBV7-9 with TRBJ1-2; 9 bases line up with TRBD1. Losses at the gene ends were 5 bases for V and 5 bases for J; bases not matched to a gene: 15. Germline-derived CDR1 and CDR2 are SEHNR and FQNEAQ (reference sequence). The CDR3 has 17 residues. The CDR3 DNA reads TGTGCCAGCAGCCAAGCCGGGACAGGGAGGTTTTCGTATGGCTACACCTTC. This sequence encodes CASSQAGTGRFSYGYTF.

The gene calls are TRBV5-1 and TRBJ2-7, with D hard to call. The V and J ends lost 0 bases and 2 bases respectively, with 9 bases between them. This CDR3 is built from 14 residues. Germline CDR1 SGHRS, CDR2 YFSETQ. DNA of the CDR3: TGCGCCAGCAGCTTGGGCGGCCAGACCTACGAGCAGTACTTC. This sequence encodes CASSLGGQTYEQYF.

This sequence joins TRBV9 and TRBJ2-1; perhaps TRBD2 as D (5 bases). The V and J ends lost 4 bases and 7 bases respectively, with 12 bases between them. CDR1 and CDR2 (germline): SGDLS, YYNGEE. CDR3 length equals 13 residues. CDR3 coding DNA: TGTGCCAGCAGCCCCTACCTAGCAAATGAGCAGTTCTTC. Protein: CASSPYLANEQFF.

The CDR3 nucleotides read TGTGCCTGCAACGGAGCCGGGCGGGGGGGCGGGGAGACCCAGTACTTC. This translates into CACNGAGRGGGETQYF. This chain uses TRBV30 with TRBJ2-5; 9 nucleotides agree with TRBD2. The CDR3 loop spans 16 amino acids. CDR1 is GTSNPN, CDR2 SVGIG, per germline (reference sequence). After removal of 6 bases from V and 5 bases from J, the junction contained 16 bases not matched to a gene.

For the CDR3, the DNA is TGTGCCAGCAACCGGGACAGGGGCTCTGGGGCCAACGTCCTGACTTTC. It encodes CASNRDRGSGANVLTF. The chain employs TRBV2 and TRBJ2-6, with TRBD1 matching over 10 bases. CDR1 and CDR2 from the germline V gene are SNHLY and FYNNEI. The ends lost 7 bases at V and 0 bases at J; junction bases unmatched: 3. The CDR3 totals 16 residues. Filled out from reference TRBV2 and TRBJ2-6, the complete variable domain reads EPEVTQTPSHQVTQMGQEVILRCVPISNHLYFYWYRQILGQKVEFLVSFYNNEISEKSEIFDDQFSVERPDGSNFTLKIRSTKLEDSAMYFCASNRDRGSGANVLTFGAGSRLTVL.

This rearrangement joins TRBV28 to TRBJ2-7; 7 bases are shared with TRBD1. Germline V gene sequence: CDR1 MDHEN, CDR2 SYDVKM. The CDR3 length is 13 residues. Unmatched junction bases numbered 9, after V lost 6 bases and J lost 7 bases. Here the CDR3 DNA reads TGTGCCAGCAGCCGCCAGGGGGTGGGGGAGCAGTACGTC. This sequence encodes CASSRQGVGEQYV.

This clone was picked up a small number of times. The chain uses TRBV4-1 and TRBJ1-1, with 7 bases lining up with TRBD1. The CDR3 totals 15 residues. Germline lookup yields CDR1 MGHRA and CDR2 YSYEKL. Trimming took 2 bases from V and 4 from J; bases not matched to a gene: 7. The CDR3 bases are TGCGCCAGCAGCCAATGGACAGGACCGGGCACTGAAGCTTTCTTT. This gives the protein CASSQWTGPGTEAFF.

This clone was found a few times. The chain is built from TRBV6-5 and TRBJ2-3, with D unresolved. CDR1 is MNHEY, CDR2 SVGAGI, per germline. Trimming cost V 2 bases and J 4 bases, with 10 bases left between them. The CDR3 is 14 residues long. CDR3 nucleotides: TGTGCCAGCAGTTACACGGGTTCGGCAGATACGCAGTATTTT. Its translation is CASSYTGSADTQYF.

The chain employs TRBV9 and TRBJ2-2; 12 bases agree with TRBD2. From germline, CDR1 is SGDLS and CDR2 YYNGEE. The CDR3 sequence is 17 residues long. Trimming took 4 bases from V and 4 from J; bases not matched to a gene: 8. This chain's CDR3 is CASSKNGGLAGTGELFF. The CDR3 region has the DNA TGTGCCAGCAGCAAAAACGGGGGACTAGCGGGCACCGGGGAGCTGTTTTTT.

The genes are TRBV18 and TRBJ1-4; D gene ambiguous. V lost 2 bases, J lost 6 bases, and 7 bases lay in between. The CDR3 totals 13 residues. CDR1 and CDR2 from the germline V gene are KGHSH and LQKENI. The chain's CDR3 is CASSPAVDEKLFF. The CDR3 nucleotides are TGTGCCAGCTCACCAGCAGTGGATGAAAAACTGTTTTTT. Full variable domain (remainder filled in from reference TRBV18 and TRBJ1-4): NAGVMQNPRHLVRRRGQEARLRCSPMKGHSHVYWYRQLPEEGLKFMVYLQKENIIDESGMPKERFSAEFPKEGPSILRIQQVVRGDSAAYFCASSPAVDEKLFFGSGTQLSVL.

The genes are TRBV6-7 and TRBJ1-6; weak D call: TRBD1 (5 bases). TRBV6-7 is given ORF status, its function remaining uncertain. The germline V and J ends were trimmed by 7 bases and 11 bases, with 21 bases remaining between them. The CDR3 totals 15 residues. CDR3 DNA: TGTGCCAGCAAGGACGGGGGAGAACCTCAGACACCCCTCCACTTT. Translated: CASKDGGEPQTPLHF.

The chain recombines TRBV7-8 with TRBJ2-1; tentative D call: TRBD1 (6 bases). Germline assignment: CDR1 SGHVS and CDR2 FQNEAQ. The germline V and J ends were trimmed by 1 base and 8 bases, with 15 bases remaining between them. The length of the CDR3 is 15 residues. CDR3 nucleotides: TGTGCCAGCAGCTTAGGTAGGAACAGGGTACATGAGCAGTTCTTC. Translation: CASSLGRNRVHEQFF.

The CDR3 loop reads CASSTTGGRENEKLFF. The CDR3 DNA sequence: TGTGCCAGCAGCACAACAGGGGGCAGGGAGAATGAAAAACTGTTTTTT. V is TRBV7-8 and J is TRBJ1-4; 9 bases agree with TRBD1. This CDR3 has 16 residues. J lost 5 bases, V lost 5 bases, and 9 bases had no gene match. Germline V CDR1 and CDR2: SGHVS, FQNEAQ.

The chain couples TRBV7-9 to TRBJ2-3, with 13 positions matching TRBD2. The CDR3 loop spans 17 amino acids. Germline-derived CDR1 and CDR2 are SEHNR and FQNEAQ (reference sequence). J lost 2 bases, V lost 1 base, and 3 bases had no gene match. CDR3 DNA: TGTGCCAGCAGCTTAGTGGGGACTAGCGGGGCCACAGATACGCAGTATTTT. This codes for CASSLVGTSGATDTQYF.